What follows is one T cell receptor beta chain and its context. This sample stems from a study of blood T cell repertoires in COVID-19. For the study at large: The origin of the acute and convalescent COVID-19 samples was the United States, Italy and Spain. The analysed material was cDNA or gDNA that came from T cells, B-cell-depleted T cells, or PBMCs.

Trimming stripped 1 base from V and 6 bases from J, with 13 bases between. CDR3 length: 15 residues. Germline V CDR1 and CDR2: LGHNA, YSLEER. Source study methods: How many nucleated cells were present was estimated from reference gene primer amplification. Some clones are missing from TCRdb's copy, which holds only in-frame ones; the method was immunoSEQ multiplex PCR. The DNA gave D and trimming, while V, J and clone size come from that table. Altogether tens of thousands of clones are present, about 74% being singletons, with the ten largest covering 3.9%. The sequenced sample consisted of peripheral blood. The rearrangement uses TRBV4-3 and TRBJ2-1; TRBD2 might be the D (6 bases). The sequence came from a man aged 65-85 years with COVID-19, enrolled during active disease. The CDR3, as DNA: TGCGCCAGCAGCCAAGGACTTGTAGCGGCCAATGAGCAGTTCTTC. Translation: CASSQGLVAANEQFF.